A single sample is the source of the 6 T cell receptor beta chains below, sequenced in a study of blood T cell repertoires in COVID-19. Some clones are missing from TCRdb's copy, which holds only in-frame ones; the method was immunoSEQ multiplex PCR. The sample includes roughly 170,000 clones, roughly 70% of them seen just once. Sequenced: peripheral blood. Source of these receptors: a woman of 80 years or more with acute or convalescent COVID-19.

CDR3 protein: CASSEPGQGAWGYTF. CDR3 nucleotide sequence: TGTGCCAGCAGTGAGCCGGGACAGGGGGCTTGGGGCTACACCTTC. The V gene is TRBV6-6, the J gene TRBJ1-2, with TRBD1 matching 12 bases. The V segment lost 5 bases and the J segment 8 bases; nucleotides outside the gene matches: 9. Germline V CDR1 and CDR2: MNHNY, SVGAGI (reference sequence). The CDR3 runs to 15 residues.

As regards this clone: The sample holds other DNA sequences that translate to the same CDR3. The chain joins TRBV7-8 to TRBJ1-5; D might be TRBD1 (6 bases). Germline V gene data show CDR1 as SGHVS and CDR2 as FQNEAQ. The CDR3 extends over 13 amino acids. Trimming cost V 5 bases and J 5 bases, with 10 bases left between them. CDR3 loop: CASSLQGDQPQHF. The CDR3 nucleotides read TGTGCCAGCAGCCTACAGGGAGATCAGCCCCAGCATTTT.

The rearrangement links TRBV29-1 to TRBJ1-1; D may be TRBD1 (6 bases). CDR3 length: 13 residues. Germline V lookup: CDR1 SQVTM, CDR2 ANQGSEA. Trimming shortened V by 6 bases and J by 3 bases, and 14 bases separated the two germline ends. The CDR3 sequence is CSVSRAGDTEAFF. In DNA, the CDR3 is TGCAGCGTCTCCAGGGCAGGGGACACTGAAGCTTTCTTT.

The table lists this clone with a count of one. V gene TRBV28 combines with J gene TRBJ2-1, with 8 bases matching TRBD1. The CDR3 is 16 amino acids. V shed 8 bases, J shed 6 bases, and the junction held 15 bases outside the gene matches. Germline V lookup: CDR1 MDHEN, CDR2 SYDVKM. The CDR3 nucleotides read TGTGCCAGCCTTGGCCCTGGACAGGGACCCGGCAATGAGCAGTTCTTC. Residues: CASLGPGQGPGNEQFF.

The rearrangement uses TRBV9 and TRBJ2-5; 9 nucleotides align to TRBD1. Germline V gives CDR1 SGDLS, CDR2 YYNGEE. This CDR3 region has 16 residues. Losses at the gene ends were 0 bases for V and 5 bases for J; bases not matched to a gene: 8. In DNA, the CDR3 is TGTGCCAGCAGCGTAGGACGGACAGGGGAGGGGGAGACCCAGTACTTC. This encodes CASSVGRTGEGETQYF.

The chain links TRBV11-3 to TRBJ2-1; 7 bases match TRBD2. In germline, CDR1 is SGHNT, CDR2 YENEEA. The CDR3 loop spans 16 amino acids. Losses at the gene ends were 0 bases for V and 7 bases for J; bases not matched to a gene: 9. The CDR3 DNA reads TGTGCCAGCAGCTTAGATGGTCGCGGGAGCTGGAATGAGCAGTTCTTC. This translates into CASSLDGRGSWNEQFF.